One and the same sample provided the 19 T cell receptor beta chains below, sequenced in a study of Tregs in tolerant kidney transplant recipients. Method: immunoSEQ multiplex PCR; TCRdb's copy keeps in-frame clones and lacks some. The sample comprises fewer than 150,000 clones, around 91% of which are singletons, and less than 0.7% rests with the top ten. Input material: CD4+ T cells from blood. The receptors shown here come from a human donor in good health.

The chain employs TRBV2 and TRBJ1-1, with D possibly matching TRBD1 (5 bases). Trimming took off 5 bases at V and 4 bases at J, with 11 bases between the two ends. Looked up from germline, CDR1 is SNHLY and CDR2 is FYNNEI. This CDR3 is 13 amino acids long. This chain's CDR3 is CASSPQGSTEAFF. In nucleotides, the CDR3 is TGTGCCAGCAGTCCCCAGGGATCCACTGAAGCTTTCTTT.

The rearrangement joins TRBV5-1 to TRBJ1-2; 7 nucleotides match TRBD1. Germline assignment: CDR1 SGHRS and CDR2 YFSETQ. With V trimmed by 5 bases and J by 7 bases, 8 bases remained unmatched. The length of the CDR3 is 13 residues. The CDR3 DNA follows: TGCGCCAGCAGGCCTCAAGACAGGGCTGGCTACACCTTC. Protein: CASRPQDRAGYTF.

The chain links TRBV7-9 to TRBJ2-2, with 7 bases aligning to TRBD2. V lost 5 bases to trimming and J lost 7 bases; unmatched junction nucleotides: 10. This CDR3 region has 15 residues. Per the germline V gene, CDR1 is SEHNR and CDR2 is FQNEAQ (reference sequence). The CDR3 DNA is TGTGCCAGCAGCCTCGGGGGGTCCCGCGGCGGGGAGCTGTTTTTT. Translation: CASSLGGSRGGELFF. Using reference TRBV7-9 and TRBJ2-2 for the parts outside the CDR3, the full variable domain is DTGVSQNPRHKITKRGQNVTFRCDPISEHNRLYWYRQTLGQGPEFLTYFQNEAQLEKSRLLSDRFSAERPKGSFSTLEIQRTEQGDSAMYLCASSLGGSRGGELFFGEGSRLTVL.

The chain links TRBV5-8 to TRBJ2-3; TRBD2 is a possible D gene (5 bases). The CDR3 runs 16 residues. Germline V CDR1 and CDR2: SGHTS, YDEGEE. V was pared by 3 bases and J by 0 bases, with 14 bases between. CDR3 nucleotide sequence: TGTGCCAGCAGCTCTGGGCGGGCATTAAGCACAGATACGCAGTATTTT. Translating gives CASSSGRALSTDTQYF.

This chain connects TRBV5-6 to TRBJ1-6, with TRBD1 matching 9 bases. Germline V lookup: CDR1 SGHDT, CDR2 YYEEEE. J was trimmed by 6 bases and V by 2 bases; bases with no gene match: 6. CDR3 length: 16 amino acids. For the CDR3, the DNA is TGTGCCAGCAGCTTCCCTACAGGGGGCGGTAATTCACCCCTCCACTTT. Its translation: CASSFPTGGGNSPLHF.

This sequence joins TRBV5-4 and TRBJ1-2; TRBD1 might be the D (5 bases). Germline loops: CDR1 SGHNT, CDR2 YYREEE (reference sequence). CDR3 length: 15 amino acids. V lost 3 bases, J lost 6 bases, and 18 bases lay in between. This CDR3 is CASSSSAGPRHGYTF. CDR3 nucleotide sequence: TGTGCCAGCAGCTCATCAGCGGGACCAAGGCATGGCTACACCTTC.

This rearrangement joins TRBV6-5 to TRBJ2-5; D ambiguous. CDR1 and CDR2 from the germline V gene are MNHEY and SVGAGI. The CDR3 has 15 amino acids. With 2 bases removed from V and 2 bases from J, the gap between germline ends came to 12 bases. CDR3 protein: CASSYQVSPQETQYF. CDR3 DNA: TGTGCCAGCAGTTACCAAGTGTCTCCGCAAGAGACCCAGTACTTC.

V is TRBV7-2 and J is TRBJ1-5; TRBD1 matches at 7 bases. Germline loops: CDR1 SGHTA, CDR2 FQGNSA. The CDR3 is 15 residues long. The ends lost 5 bases at V and 6 bases at J; junction bases unmatched: 10. The CDR3 region is CASSPQGGSGQPQHF. CDR3 coding DNA: TGTGCCAGCAGCCCGCAGGGGGGATCAGGTCAGCCCCAGCATTTT.

This clone was seen once. As DNA, the CDR3 is TGTGCCAGCAGCCCGAGAGCCGGGGGCAATCAGCCCCAGCATTTT. It specifies CASSPRAGGNQPQHF. The chain is built from TRBV6-5 and TRBJ1-5; D gene unclear. V was cut by 6 bases and J by 2 bases, with 14 bases left in between. The CDR3 totals 15 residues. Germline assignment: CDR1 MNHEY and CDR2 SVGAGI.

J is TRBJ1-1 and V is TRBV5-1; possibly TRBD1 for D (6 bases). CDR3 length equals 13 residues. V was trimmed by 4 bases and J by 10 bases, leaving 17 bases between them. Germline values: CDR1 SGHRS, CDR2 YFSETQ. The CDR3 sequence is CASSPGAIIGAFF. CDR3 bases: TGCGCCAGCAGCCCAGGGGCGATTATTGGAGCTTTCTTT.

The genes are TRBV7-2 and TRBJ1-1; unclear D gene. Germline V gene lookup returns CDR1 SGHTA and CDR2 FQGNSA. V gave up 4 bases and J gave up 7 bases, with 13 bases separating them. The CDR3 sequence is 13 residues long. The CDR3 DNA reads TGTGCCAGCAGCTCCCTGGTAGGACTTGAAGCTTTCTTT. This codes for CASSSLVGLEAFF.

This clone was counted once. V gene TRBV20-1 combines with J gene TRBJ2-1; the D gene is possibly TRBD1 (6 bases). Deletions cut 5 bases from V and 15 bases from J, with 17 bases between. This CDR3 contains 11 residues. Germline V lookup: CDR1 DFQATT, CDR2 SNEGSKA (reference sequence). CDR3 bases: TGCAGTGCTGGGGACATTGCCCGGCTGTTCTTC. Translating gives CSAGDIARLFF.

This rearrangement joins TRBV6-1 to TRBJ1-5; D gene ambiguous. V lost 7 bases to trimming and J lost 0 bases, with 13 bases between them. Germline V gene data show CDR1 as MNHNS and CDR2 as SASEGT. CDR3 length: 15 amino acids. The CDR3 reads CASNAPVGSNQPQHF. For the CDR3, the DNA is TGTGCCAGCAATGCCCCCGTGGGTAGCAATCAGCCCCAGCATTTT.

The chain couples TRBV11-3 to TRBJ2-5; 7 bases fit TRBD1. Per the germline V gene, CDR1 is SGHNT and CDR2 is YENEEA. This CDR3 is 13 amino acids long. J was trimmed by 6 bases and V by 5 bases; bases with no gene match: 6. The CDR3 sequence is CASSDTGAKTQYF. CDR3 coding DNA: TGTGCCAGCAGCGATACAGGGGCGAAGACCCAGTACTTC.

The J gene is TRBJ1-2, the V gene TRBV27; a weak D match, TRBD1 (5 bases). CDR1 MNHEY and CDR2 SMNVEV come from the germline V gene (reference sequence). V lost 3 bases to trimming and J lost 3 bases, with 20 bases between them. This CDR3 is built from 17 residues. The CDR3 DNA sequence: TGTGCCAGCAGTTTTTCGGGGGATCCGTACGAGGACTATGGCTACACCTTC. Translating it yields CASSFSGDPYEDYGYTF.

The chain recombines TRBV30 with TRBJ1-2; D uncertain. The CDR3 loop spans 12 amino acids. Germline CDR1 and CDR2: GTSNPN and SVGIG (reference sequence). The V and J ends lost 1 base and 6 bases respectively, with 9 bases between them. This CDR3 reads CAWSEGGDGYTF. The CDR3 DNA sequence: TGTGCCTGGAGTGAGGGCGGGGATGGCTACACCTTC.

The CDR3 sequence is CASSILGGDQRFSEQYF. In DNA form, the CDR3 reads TGTGCCAGTAGTATCCTCGGGGGGGACCAGCGTTTTTCCGAGCAGTACTTC. V and J are TRBV19 and TRBJ2-7; TRBD2 matches at 8 bases. Germline values: CDR1 LNHDA, CDR2 SQIVND (reference sequence). The CDR3 covers 17 residues. The V gene end was trimmed by 3 bases and the J gene end by 6 bases; junction bases not matched to a gene: 16.

The rearrangement links TRBV18 to TRBJ2-5; the match to TRBD2 covers 12 bases. The V gene's germline CDR1 is KGHSH and CDR2 LQKENI. After removal of 0 bases from V and 4 bases from J, the junction contained 0 bases not matched to a gene. This CDR3 region has 15 residues. CDR3 amino acids: CASSPPGLAGETQYF. The CDR3 nucleotides are TGTGCCAGCTCACCACCGGGACTAGCGGGAGAGACCCAGTACTTC.

This chain links TRBV7-2 with TRBJ1-5; 9 bases are a match to TRBD1. CDR3 size: 16 residues. CDR1 is SGHTA and CDR2 is FQGNSA in the germline V gene. The ends lost 3 bases at V and 6 bases at J; junction bases unmatched: 9. The CDR3, as DNA: TGTGCCAGCAGCTTCTTACAGGGGGCGGAGGGTCAGCCCCAGCATTTT. Translating gives CASSFLQGAEGQPQHF.